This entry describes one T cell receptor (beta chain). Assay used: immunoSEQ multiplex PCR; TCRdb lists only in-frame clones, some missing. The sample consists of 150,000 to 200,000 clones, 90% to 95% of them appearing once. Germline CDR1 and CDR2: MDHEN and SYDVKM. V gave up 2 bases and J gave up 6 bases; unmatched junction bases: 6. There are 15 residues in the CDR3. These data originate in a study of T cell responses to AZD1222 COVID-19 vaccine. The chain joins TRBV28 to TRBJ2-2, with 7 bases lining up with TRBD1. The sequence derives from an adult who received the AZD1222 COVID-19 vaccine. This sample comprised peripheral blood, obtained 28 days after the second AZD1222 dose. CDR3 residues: CASSLGTVGAGELFF. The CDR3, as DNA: TGTGCCAGCAGTTTAGGGACAGTTGGGGCCGGGGAGCTGTTTTTT. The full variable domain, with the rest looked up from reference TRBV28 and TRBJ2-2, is DVKVTQSSRYLVKRTGEKVFLECVQDMDHENMFWYRQDPGLGLRLIYFSYDVKMKEKGDIPEGYSVSREKKERFSLILESASTNQTSMYLCASSLGTVGAGELFFGEGSRLTVL.